This T cell receptor (beta chain) derives from a study of OX40 agonist ivuxolimab in advanced cancers. Study-wide background: Subjects had a mean age of around 60 years, with a range of 23 to 79; about 83% were male. Patients with prior anti-PD-1, anti-PD-L1 or anti-CTLA-4 therapy were eligible; 35% to 50% had some.

Using immunoSEQ multiplex PCR, the repertoire was profiled, and TCRdb retains in-frame clones only, with some absent. The profile shows 79,000 or so clones, under 95% of them singletons. Germline-derived CDR1 and CDR2 are MGHRA and YSYEKL. The V and J ends lost 3 bases and 3 bases, in that order; junction bases with no gene match: 8. There are 15 residues in the CDR3. General study findings and limits: Within 6 weeks, CD4+ and CD8+ blood T cells expanded clonally at 0.1 to 3.0 mg/kg.

In the case of this clone: What it recognizes is unknown.

This TCR was recovered from an adult with an advanced solid tumor such as melanoma, head and neck, liver or kidney cancer. Sequencing was performed on CD4+ or CD8+ T cells sorted from blood, taken in a trial of the OX40 agonist ivuxolimab. This chain joins TRBV4-1 and TRBJ2-7, with TRBD1 matching over 7 bases. CDR3 protein: CASSHADRAVYEQYF. As DNA, the CDR3 is TGCGCCAGCAGCCATGCTGACAGGGCAGTCTACGAGCAGTACTTC.